This T cell receptor beta chain derives from a study of cytomegalovirus exposure and HLA in healthy donors. Study-wide background: Earlier, 200 million or so T cells were analyzed, and 117 million unique TCR beta sequences were found among them.

Broader study findings: An analysis was carried out at a later point. It showed that HLA-associated TCR beta chains were more clonally expanded than equally common non-associated chains. A later analysis found common viral pathogens apparently linked to several of the most significant clusters.

Primers for the PCR totalled 60 Vbeta and 13 Jbeta. In the source study's methods: Later reanalysis found 80 million or so unique TCR beta chains, around 9.9 million of them shared. The method was immunoSEQ multiplex PCR; TCRdb's version includes in-frame clones alone and lacks a portion of them. V and J calls and clone size are as listed in that table; D and trimming were resolved from the DNA. This sample has hundreds of thousands of clones; about four fifths occur once, and the top ten carry 2.5% to 3%. Worth noting for this clone: The antigen is unknown.

The receptor was derived from a man younger than 40 in good health and CMV-seronegative. The specimen was PBMCs.

CDR3: CASSQDGSNSPLHF. The CDR3 coding sequence is TGCGCCAGCAGCCAAGATGGGAGTAATTCACCCCTCCACTTT. The chain has TRBV4-3 and TRBJ1-6; D ambiguous. Germline V gene sequence: CDR1 LGHNA, CDR2 YSLEER. Trimming took 0 bases from V and 6 from J, leaving 6 bases between them. The CDR3 length is 14 residues.